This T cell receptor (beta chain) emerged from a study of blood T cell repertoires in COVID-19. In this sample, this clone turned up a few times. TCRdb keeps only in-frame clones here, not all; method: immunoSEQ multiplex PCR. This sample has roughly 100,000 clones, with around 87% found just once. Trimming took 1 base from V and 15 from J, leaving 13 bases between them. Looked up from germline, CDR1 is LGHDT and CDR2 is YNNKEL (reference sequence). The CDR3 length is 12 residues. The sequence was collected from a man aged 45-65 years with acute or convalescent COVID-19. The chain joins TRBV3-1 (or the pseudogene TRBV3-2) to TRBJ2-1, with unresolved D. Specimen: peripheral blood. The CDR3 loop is CASSQGRKSLFF. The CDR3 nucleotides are TGTGCCAGCAGCCAAGGGCGGAAGTCACTGTTCTTC.